This T cell receptor (beta chain) was retrieved from a study of Graves' ophthalmopathy and Graves' hyperthyroidism. Study-level results: The majority of expanded thyroid clonotypes above 0.001 frequency also occurred in blood.

This clonotype was counted between two and nine times. Its antigen is not known. Establishment of the diagnosis relied upon clinical symptoms, serum thyroxine, TRAb, thyroid ultrasound and orbital computed tomography. The authors amplified TCR beta CDR3 regions from RNA transcripts. HTBI primers were used in a first-round RT-PCR, which preceded a second-round multiplex PCR. MiXCR, run by TCRdb on the multiplex PCR reads, gives a single entry per CDR3 protein. The top ten hold more than 9.5% of the sample, which has around 1.1 million distinct CDR3 sequences, 35% to 40% seen once. The sequence was collected from an adult man with Graves' hyperthyroidism. Source material: peripheral blood or thyroid tissue (not recorded which).

CDR3 residues: CASSYRPVGGELFF. The CDR3 region has the DNA TGTGCCAGCAGTTACAGGCCCGTTGGCGGGGAGCTGTTTTTT. The chain recombines TRBV6-6 with TRBJ2-2, with D unresolved. V lost 2 bases and J 7 bases, leaving 11 bases between the germline ends. CDR1 is MNHNY and CDR2 is SVGAGI in the germline V gene (reference sequence). The CDR3 has 14 amino acids.